This section outlines one TCR beta chain sequence together with its context. All patients experienced relapse after autologous stem cell transplantation, and brentuximab vedotin exposure was variable. With magnetic negative selection, CD4+ T cells were purified from PBMCs that had been thawed. Method: immunoSEQ multiplex PCR; TCRdb's copy keeps in-frame clones and lacks some. The sample records more than 7,500 clones, approximately 83% being singletons. The V end was cut by 1 base, the J end by 4 bases, with 14 bases between. The germline CDR1 and CDR2 sequences are GTSNPN and SVGIG (reference sequence). The CDR3 contains 15 residues. The source of the sample is a study of PD-1 blockade in classical Hodgkin lymphoma. Study background: A 3 mg/kg intravenous dose of nivolumab was received by patients every 2 weeks.

The chain is built from TRBV30 and TRBJ1-3; D possibly corresponds to TRBD1 (5 bases). This TCR was sampled from a human donor with classical Hodgkin lymphoma. Material: CD4+ T cells from blood, obtained at baseline. Written as DNA, the CDR3 is TGTGCCTGGAGTGCCATGGGAGGGGTCGGAAACACCATATATTTT. As protein: CAWSAMGGVGNTIYF. The full variable domain, completed using reference TRBV30 and TRBJ1-3, is SQTIHQWPATLVQPVGSPLSLECTVEGTSNPNLYWYRQAAGRGLQLLFYSVGIGQISSEVPQNLSASRPQDRQFILSSKKLLLSDSGFYLCAWSAMGGVGNTIYFGEGSWLTVV.